A selection of T cell receptor beta chains follows, all from one sample in a study of human T cells and chemical hapten exposure. MiXCR, applied by TCRdb to the RACE reads, yields one record per CDR3 protein. The sample lists about 380,000 distinct CDR3 sequences; approximately 5% were seen once. This sample comprised whole blood, obtained in connection with sensitization to the hapten diphenylcyclopropenone (DPC). These receptor sequences come from a woman aged 50 to 60 with alopecia areata. Some clones in this sample may be carry-over from other donors' samples. Both conserved end residues are part of each CDR3. The order of the fields is V gene, J gene, D gene, clone size, CDR3 protein, CDR3 DNA. A D gene is named only where the DNA matches it firmly. Part of the rows lack a size; the others show once, few, many or a class for expanded clones.

V gene: TRBV24-1
J gene: TRBJ2-3
D gene: .
clone size: many
CDR3 protein: CATSDLDSPSTDTQYF
CDR3 DNA: TGTGCCACCAGTGATTTGGACAGCCCTAGCACAGATACGCAGTATTTT

V gene: TRBV29-1
J gene: TRBJ2-3
D gene: TRBD1
clone size: few
CDR3 protein: CSATDRVKTDTQYF
CDR3 DNA: TGCAGCGCCACGGACAGGGTAAAGACAGATACGCAGTATTTT

V gene: TRBV7-6
J gene: TRBJ1-5
D gene: TRBD1
clone size: .
CDR3 protein: CASSLGTGQDQPQHF
CDR3 DNA: TGTGCCAGCAGTCTCGGGACAGGGCAGGATCAGCCCCAGCATTTT

V gene: TRBV20-1
J gene: TRBJ2-7
D gene: .
clone size: many
CDR3 protein: CSARDGGAGDEQYF
CDR3 DNA: TGCAGTGCTAGAGATGGAGGGGCAGGGGACGAGCAGTACTTC

V gene: TRBV7-6
J gene: TRBJ1-4
D gene: .
clone size: many
CDR3 protein: CASSLGQLREKLFF
CDR3 DNA: TGTGCCAGCAGCTTGGGTCAGTTAAGGGAAAAACTGTTTTTT

V gene: TRBV2
J gene: TRBJ2-3
D gene: TRBD2
clone size: .
CDR3 protein: CASSGTSGSSNTQYF
CDR3 DNA: TGTGCCAGCAGTGGGACTAGCGGGAGTTCGAATACGCAGTATTTT

V gene: TRBV5-1
J gene: TRBJ2-5
D gene: TRBD2
clone size: many
CDR3 protein: CASSPGLAGGGETQYF
CDR3 DNA: TGCGCCAGCAGCCCTGGACTAGCGGGAGGCGGAGAGACCCAGTACTTC

V gene: TRBV5-6
J gene: TRBJ1-1
D gene: TRBD1
clone size: few
CDR3 protein: CASSFFGQGILGTEAFF
CDR3 DNA: TGTGCCAGCAGCTTTTTTGGACAGGGGATTTTGGGGACTGAAGCTTTCTTT

V gene: TRBV7-9
J gene: TRBJ2-1
D gene: TRBD2
clone size: many
CDR3 protein: CASSSRDYGREEQFF
CDR3 DNA: TGTGCCAGCAGCTCCCGGGACTACGGGCGGGAGGAGCAGTTCTTC

V gene: TRBV3-1
J gene: TRBJ1-6
D gene: TRBD1
clone size: many
CDR3 protein: CATTGGGQSPLHF
CDR3 DNA: TGTGCCACCACAGGGGGCGGGCAATCACCCCTCCACTTT

V gene: TRBV12-3/TRBV12-4
J gene: TRBJ2-5
D gene: TRBD1
clone size: few
CDR3 protein: CASSGTAQETQYF
CDR3 DNA: TGTGCCAGCAGCGGGACAGCACAAGAGACCCAGTACTTC

V gene: TRBV24-1
J gene: TRBJ2-6
D gene: .
clone size: few
CDR3 protein: CATKGSGANVLTF
CDR3 DNA: TGTGCCACCAAGGGGTCTGGGGCCAACGTCCTGACTTTC

V gene: TRBV29-1
J gene: TRBJ1-5
D gene: .
clone size: few
CDR3 protein: CSVEDGYNQPQHF
CDR3 DNA: TGCAGCGTTGAGGACGGCTACAATCAGCCCCAGCATTTT

V gene: TRBV27
J gene: TRBJ1-6
D gene: .
clone size: many
CDR3 protein: CASSPTIDNSPLHF
CDR3 DNA: TGTGCCAGCAGTCCGACCATCGATAATTCACCCCTCCACTTT

V gene: TRBV7-2
J gene: TRBJ2-3
D gene: TRBD2
clone size: few
CDR3 protein: CASSRTSGVVDTQYF
CDR3 DNA: TGTGCCAGCAGCCGGACTAGCGGGGTCGTCGATACGCAGTATTTT

V gene: TRBV29-1
J gene: TRBJ2-5
D gene: .
clone size: many
CDR3 protein: CSVGRQPREKTQYF
CDR3 DNA: TGCAGCGTTGGACGACAGCCTCGTGAAAAGACCCAGTACTTC

V gene: TRBV5-1
J gene: TRBJ2-5
D gene: .
clone size: .
CDR3 protein: CASSSSLGTQYF
CDR3 DNA: TGCGCCAGCAGCTCTTCCCTGGGGACCCAGTACTTC

V gene: TRBV5-4
J gene: TRBJ1-2
D gene: TRBD1
clone size: few
CDR3 protein: CASSLNRGGYTF
CDR3 DNA: TGTGCCAGCAGCTTAAACAGGGGTGGCTACACCTTC

V gene: TRBV6-6
J gene: TRBJ2-1
D gene: TRBD2
clone size: many
CDR3 protein: CASVYQRGAGVRGEQFF
CDR3 DNA: TGTGCCAGCGTATATCAGCGGGGGGCCGGTGTACGCGGTGAGCAGTTCTTC

V gene: TRBV18
J gene: TRBJ1-6
D gene: TRBD1
clone size: .
CDR3 protein: CASSPGQGISPLHF
CDR3 DNA: TGTGCCAGCTCACCGGGACAGGGTATTTCACCCCTCCACTTT

V gene: TRBV6-5
J gene: TRBJ1-1
D gene: .
clone size: many
CDR3 protein: CASSPLGGANTEAFF
CDR3 DNA: TGTGCCAGCAGTCCACTAGGAGGGGCTAACACTGAAGCTTTCTTT

V gene: TRBV5-6
J gene: TRBJ2-7
D gene: TRBD1
clone size: few
CDR3 protein: CASSPGQDFSYEQYF
CDR3 DNA: TGTGCCAGCAGCCCCGGACAGGATTTTTCATACGAGCAGTACTTC